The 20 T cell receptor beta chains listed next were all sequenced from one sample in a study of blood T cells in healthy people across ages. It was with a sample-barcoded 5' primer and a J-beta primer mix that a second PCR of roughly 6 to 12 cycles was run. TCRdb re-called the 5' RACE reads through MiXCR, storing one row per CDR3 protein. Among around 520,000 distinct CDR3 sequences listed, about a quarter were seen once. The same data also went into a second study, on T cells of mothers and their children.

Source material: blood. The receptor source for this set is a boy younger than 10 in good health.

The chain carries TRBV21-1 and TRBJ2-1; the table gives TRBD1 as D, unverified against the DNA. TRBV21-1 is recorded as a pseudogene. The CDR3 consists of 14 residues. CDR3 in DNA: TGTGCCAGCAATGGACAGGGGACCTACAATGAGCAGTTCTTC. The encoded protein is CASNGQGTYNEQFF.

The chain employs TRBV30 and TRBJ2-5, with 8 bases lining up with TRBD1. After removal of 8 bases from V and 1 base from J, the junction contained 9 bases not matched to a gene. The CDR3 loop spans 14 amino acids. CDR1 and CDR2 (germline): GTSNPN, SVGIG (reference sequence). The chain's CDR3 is CARTGTGLQETQYF. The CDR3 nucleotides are TGTGCCCGAACCGGGACAGGACTCCAAGAGACCCAGTACTTC.

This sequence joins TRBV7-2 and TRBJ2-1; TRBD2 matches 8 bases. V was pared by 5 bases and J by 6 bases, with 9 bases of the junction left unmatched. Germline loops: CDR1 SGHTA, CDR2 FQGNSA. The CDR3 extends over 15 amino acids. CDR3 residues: CASSPGRGTSNEQFF. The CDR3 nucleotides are TGTGCCAGCAGCCCGGGGAGGGGGACTAGCAATGAGCAGTTCTTC.

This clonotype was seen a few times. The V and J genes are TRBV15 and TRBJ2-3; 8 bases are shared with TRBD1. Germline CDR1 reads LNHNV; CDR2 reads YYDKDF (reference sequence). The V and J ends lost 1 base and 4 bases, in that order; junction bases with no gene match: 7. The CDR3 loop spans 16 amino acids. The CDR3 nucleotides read TGTGCCACCAGCAGAGGGACAGGGAGAGATGCAGATACGCAGTATTTT. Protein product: CATSRGTGRDADTQYF.

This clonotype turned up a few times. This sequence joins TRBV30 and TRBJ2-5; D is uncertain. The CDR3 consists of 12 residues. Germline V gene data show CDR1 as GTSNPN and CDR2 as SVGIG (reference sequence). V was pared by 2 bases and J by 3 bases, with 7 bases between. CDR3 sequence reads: CAWSMAEETQYF. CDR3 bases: TGTGCCTGGAGTATGGCCGAAGAGACCCAGTACTTC.

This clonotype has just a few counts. The CDR3: CASSRLAGREIPDTQYF. CDR3 DNA: TGCGCCAGCAGCCGCCTCGCCGGGCGGGAGATCCCAGATACGCAGTATTTT. The chain recombines TRBV4-1 with TRBJ2-3; TRBD2 matches 7 bases. The V segment lost 4 bases and the J segment 4 bases; nucleotides outside the gene matches: 14. This CDR3 has 17 residues. Per the germline V gene, CDR1 is MGHRA and CDR2 is YSYEKL.

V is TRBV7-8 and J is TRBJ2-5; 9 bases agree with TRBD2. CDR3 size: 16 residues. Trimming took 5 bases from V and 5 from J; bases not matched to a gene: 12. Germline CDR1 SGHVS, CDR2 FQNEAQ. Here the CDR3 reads CASSPSRLLAGETQYF. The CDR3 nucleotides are TGTGCCAGCAGCCCGTCCCGCCTCCTAGCGGGGGAGACCCAGTACTTC.

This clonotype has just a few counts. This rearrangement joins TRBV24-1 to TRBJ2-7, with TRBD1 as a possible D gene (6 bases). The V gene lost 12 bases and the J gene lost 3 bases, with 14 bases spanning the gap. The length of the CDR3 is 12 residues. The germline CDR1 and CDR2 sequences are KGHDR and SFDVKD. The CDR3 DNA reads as TGTGCCTCGATACGGGACAACTACGAGCAGTACTTC. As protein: CASIRDNYEQYF.

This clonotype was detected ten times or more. The CDR3 nucleotides are TGTGCCAGCAGATTCGGGAACCAAGAGACCCAGTACTTC. Its protein is CASRFGNQETQYF. The gene calls are TRBV28 and TRBJ2-5; D might be TRBD2 (5 bases). Trimming stripped 6 bases from V and 0 bases from J, with 8 bases between. Germline assignment: CDR1 MDHEN and CDR2 SYDVKM. This CDR3 region has 13 residues.

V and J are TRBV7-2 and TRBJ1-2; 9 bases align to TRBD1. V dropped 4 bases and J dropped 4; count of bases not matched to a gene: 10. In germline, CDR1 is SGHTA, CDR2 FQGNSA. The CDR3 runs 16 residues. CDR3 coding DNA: TGTGCCAGCAGCTCCTTACCGGGACAGGGTTTCTATGGCTACACCTTC. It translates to CASSSLPGQGFYGYTF.

The CDR3 protein is CSADRDLSTDTQYF. CDR3 nucleotide sequence: TGCAGCGCTGACCGGGACCTGAGCACAGATACGCAGTATTTT. This chain connects TRBV29-1 to TRBJ2-3; tentatively, D is TRBD1 or TRBD2 (5 bases each). There are 14 residues in the CDR3. V was cut by 7 bases and J by 0 bases, with 14 bases left in between. The V gene's germline CDR1 is SQVTM and CDR2 ANQGSEA.

CDR3 loop: CASSFSRLGQGNSPLHF. CDR3 nucleotide sequence: TGTGCCAGCAGTTTTTCTCGGCTGGGACAGGGAAATTCACCCCTCCACTTT. V is TRBV6-5 and J is TRBJ1-6, with 9 nucleotides matching TRBD1. Germline-derived CDR1 and CDR2 are MNHEY and SVGAGI. J was trimmed by 7 bases and V by 4 bases; bases with no gene match: 11. The CDR3 spans 17 residues.

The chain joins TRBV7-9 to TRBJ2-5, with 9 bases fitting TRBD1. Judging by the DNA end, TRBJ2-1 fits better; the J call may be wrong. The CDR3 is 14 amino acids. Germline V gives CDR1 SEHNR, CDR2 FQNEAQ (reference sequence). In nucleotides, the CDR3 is TGTGCCAGCAGCTGGGGACAGGGTATGGATGAGCAGTTCTTC. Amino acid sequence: CASSWGQGMDEQFF.

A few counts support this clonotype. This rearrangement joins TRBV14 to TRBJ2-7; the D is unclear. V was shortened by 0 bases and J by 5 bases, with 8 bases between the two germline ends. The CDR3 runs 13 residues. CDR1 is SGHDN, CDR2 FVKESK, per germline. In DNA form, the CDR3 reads TGTGCCAGCAGCCAAGATCTGCGGCACGAGCAGTACTTC. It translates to CASSQDLRHEQYF.

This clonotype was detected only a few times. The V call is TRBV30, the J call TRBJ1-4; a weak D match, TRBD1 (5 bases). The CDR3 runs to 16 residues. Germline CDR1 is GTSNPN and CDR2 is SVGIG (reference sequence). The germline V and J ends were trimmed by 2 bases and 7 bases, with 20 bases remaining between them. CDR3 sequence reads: CAWSRWWGRPFEKLFF. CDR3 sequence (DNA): TGTGCCTGGAGTAGATGGTGGGGGAGACCGTTTGAAAAACTGTTTTTT.

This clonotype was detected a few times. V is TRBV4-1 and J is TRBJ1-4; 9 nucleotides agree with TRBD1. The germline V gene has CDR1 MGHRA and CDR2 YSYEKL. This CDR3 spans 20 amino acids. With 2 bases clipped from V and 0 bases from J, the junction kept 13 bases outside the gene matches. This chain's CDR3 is CASSQPLYRGRGATNEKLFF. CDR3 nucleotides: TGCGCCAGCAGCCAACCCCTTTACAGGGGGCGCGGAGCAACTAATGAAAAACTGTTTTTT.

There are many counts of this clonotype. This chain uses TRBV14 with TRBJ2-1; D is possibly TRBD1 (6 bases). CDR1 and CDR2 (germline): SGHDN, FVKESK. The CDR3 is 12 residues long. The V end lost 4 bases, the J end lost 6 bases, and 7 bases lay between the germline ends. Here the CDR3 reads CASSRRGNEQFF. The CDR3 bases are TGTGCCAGCAGCCGCAGGGGCAATGAGCAGTTCTTC. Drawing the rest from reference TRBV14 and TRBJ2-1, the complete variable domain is EAGVTQFPSHSVIEKGQTVTLRCDPISGHDNLYWYRRVMGKEIKFLLHFVKESKQDESGMPNNRFLAERTGGTYSTLKVQPAELEDSGVYFCASSRRGNEQFFGPGTRLTVL.

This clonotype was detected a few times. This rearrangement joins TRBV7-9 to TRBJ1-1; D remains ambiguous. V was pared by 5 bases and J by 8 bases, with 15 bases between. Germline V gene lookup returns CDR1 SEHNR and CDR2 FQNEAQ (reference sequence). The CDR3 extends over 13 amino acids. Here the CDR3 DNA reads TGTGCCAGCAGCGGACGTCCCTCGACGGAAGCTTTCTTT. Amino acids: CASSGRPSTEAFF.

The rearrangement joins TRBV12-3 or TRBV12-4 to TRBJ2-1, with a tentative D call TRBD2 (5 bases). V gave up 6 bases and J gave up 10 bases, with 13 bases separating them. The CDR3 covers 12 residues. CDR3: CASREGRAEQFF. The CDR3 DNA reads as TGTGCCAGCAGAGAGGGTCGTGCGGAGCAGTTCTTC.

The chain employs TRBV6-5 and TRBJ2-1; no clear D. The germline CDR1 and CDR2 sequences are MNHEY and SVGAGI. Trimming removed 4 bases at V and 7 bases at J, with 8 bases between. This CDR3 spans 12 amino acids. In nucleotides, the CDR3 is TGTGCCAGCAGTTCAGTGGGAAATGAGCAGTTCTTC. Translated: CASSSVGNEQFF.